The entry below describes one T cell receptor beta chain. The clone's antigen remains unknown. The record has no base qualities; no much larger clone is one base away. This entry is derived from a study of chemoradiotherapy in HPV16-positive cancers (dated by TCRdb to between 2020 and 2023). As for the study more broadly: Candidate HPV-specific T-cell clones and common TCR motifs were defined through functional T-cell assays on cells from a couple of HPV16-positive patients. The study asked whether T-cell immunity to the HPV oncoproteins E6 and E7 changes during chemoradiotherapy and whether this immunity affects survival. Next, the candidate HPV-specific TCRs and motifs were followed in TCR repertoires from around 91 patients with HPV-related cancers. Here is what the overall study found, with its caveats: The survival association was reported for HPV16-positive patients, and the functional definition of HPV-specific T cells was derived from only a couple of HPV16-positive patients. Among HPV16-positive patients, expansion of HPV-responsive T cells during chemoradiotherapy was associated with better recurrence-free survival. Expansion of candidate HPV-specific clones and E7-related TCR motifs was observed in the tumor microenvironment during treatment, whereas no such expansion was observed for non-HPV-specific T cells.

The germline V gene sets CDR1 to SGDLS and CDR2 to YYNGEE. Its CDR3 holds 16 amino acids, cysteine through phenylalanine. Just the 48-base CDR3 DNA is kept, in frame starting at base 1. Unmatched junction bases come to 9, with V trimmed by 3 bases and J by 7 bases. Repertoires were sampled repeatedly over the course of chemoradiotherapy, so clonal expansion could be followed in the tumor microenvironment. Library generation was performed with the immunoSEQ multiplex PCR assay. TCRdb re-hosts the immuneACCESS table, in-frame sequences only. Its copies lack some clones; in the studies checked, an unresolved V gene accounts for under half of them, and the cause for the rest is not known. This sample gives 12,000 or so clones in total; more than 75% of them show up just once. The ten largest clones represent 2.2% of the sample.

Sample collection occurred from a patient who underwent chemoradiotherapy. The V and J segments used are TRBV9 and TRBJ2-3, with TRBD2 identical over 12 junction bases. This receptor was taken from a human donor with HPV-associated anogenital cancer. The sequenced DNA is TGTGCCAGCAGCGGTCGACTAGCGGGGGTTGAGAATACGCAGTATTTT. Translated, this is CASSGRLAGVENTQYF.